This is a list of T cell receptor beta chains from one sample in a study of cytomegalovirus exposure and HLA in healthy donors. The table came from immunoSEQ multiplex PCR; TCRdb's copy has only in-frame clones and leaves some out. The sample has around 200,000 clones, 82% seen once; the top ten hold less than 3%. Sequencing used PBMCs. These TCRs come from a woman between 40 and 55 years old in good health and CMV-seronegative. Each CDR3 is given with its conserved first and last residue. D genes are given only for firm matches. A row's size may be missing; if present it is once, few, many or a size class.

>TRBV5-1|TRBD2|TRBJ2-1|14|few
TGCGCCAGCAGCCGAGCGGGAGGGTTGGATGAGCAGTTCTTC
CASSRAGGLDEQFF
>TRBV10-3|.|TRBJ2-6|15|.
TGTGCCATCAGTGAGGGAGGCTCTGGGGCCAACGTCCTGACTTTC
CAISEGGSGANVLTF
>TRBV30|TRBD1|TRBJ2-7|13|.
TGTGCCCACGGACAGGGGGCCACCTACGAGCAGTACTTC
CAHGQGATYEQYF
>TRBV4-1|TRBD2|TRBJ2-7|18|.
TGCGCCAGCAGCCAAGCATCCGTAGCGGGAGGCCCACCCTACGAGCAGTACTTC
CASSQASVAGGPPYEQYF
>TRBV4-1|TRBD1|TRBJ1-1|15|few
TGCGCCAGCAGCCAGAGACAGGGGGTGAACACTGAAGCTTTCTTT
CASSQRQGVNTEAFF
>TRBV7-8|.|TRBJ2-7|13|.
TGTGCCAGCAGCTTAGGGGCCACCTACGAGCAGTACTTC
CASSLGATYEQYF
>TRBV6-5|.|TRBJ1-5|15|.
TGTGCCAGCTCTGAGTTCGGGGTTAGCAATCAGCCCCAGCATTTT
CASSEFGVSNQPQHF
>TRBV7-8|TRBD1|TRBJ2-2|16|.
TGTGCCAGCAGCCCCCCCCGGACAGGGGTCACCGGGGAGCTGTTTTTT
CASSPPRTGVTGELFF
>TRBV19|.|TRBJ2-3|13|.
TGTGCCAGTAGTGTCGACAGGCCAGATACGCAGTATTTT
CASSVDRPDTQYF
>TRBV7-2|.|TRBJ1-2|13|.
TGTGCCGCCCGCGCAGGGCCTAACTATGGCTACACCTTC
CAARAGPNYGYTF
>TRBV9|TRBD2|TRBJ2-1|18|.
TGTGCCAGCAGCGTAGCGCCACGACTAGCGGGAGTAGGCGATGAGCAGTTCTTC
CASSVAPRLAGVGDEQFF
>TRBV19|.|TRBJ2-1|14|.
TGTGCCAGTAGTATCATGGGCAGGGGTGATGAGCAGTTCTTC
CASSIMGRGDEQFF
>TRBV11-2|.|TRBJ2-7|13|once
TGTGCCAGCAGCCAGGGCCATTCCTACGAGCAGTACTTC
CASSQGHSYEQYF
>TRBV6-5|.|TRBJ2-1|16|.
TGTGCCAGCAGTTATAGATCTCGTGGGCGGGTCAATGAGCAGTTCTTC
CASSYRSRGRVNEQFF
>TRBV19|TRBD2|TRBJ2-2|15|.
TGTGCCAGTAGGGGACTAGCACAGAACACCGGGGAGCTGTTTTTT
CASRGLAQNTGELFF
>TRBV7-3|TRBD2|TRBJ2-2|15|few
TGTGCCAGCAGCCACCTTAGCGGGAGCGGCGGGGAGCTGTTTTTT
CASSHLSGSGGELFF
>TRBV7-9|TRBD1|TRBJ1-2|16|few
TGTGCCAGCAGCTCAGAAACCGGGACAGGGAGGCTTGGCTACACCTTC
CASSSETGTGRLGYTF
>TRBV5-1|.|TRBJ2-2|14|few
TGCGCCAGCAGCTTGGGACAGAGGACCGGGGAGCTGTTTTTT
CASSLGQRTGELFF
>TRBV19|.|TRBJ2-7|14|.
TGTGCCAGTAGTAGCGGGACCGTCTCCTACGAGCAGTACTTC
CASSSGTVSYEQYF
>TRBV7-9|.|TRBJ2-7|14|.
TGTGCCAGCAGCTTCACGGGAGTGGGGAGCGAGCAGTACTTC
CASSFTGVGSEQYF
>TRBV7-9|.|TRBJ1-1|12|.
TGTGCCAGCAGCTTAGGGGCAGGAGAAGCTTTCTTT
CASSLGAGEAFF
>TRBV6-5|.|TRBJ1-3|15|.
TGTGCCAGCAGTTACGATTCGGGGTACGGAAACACCATATATTTT
CASSYDSGYGNTIYF
>TRBV28|.|TRBJ2-7|14|.
TGTGCCAGCAGTTTCCGGACTCCCTCCTACGAGCAGTACTTC
CASSFRTPSYEQYF
>TRBV6-1|.|TRBJ1-2|14|.
TGTGCCAGCAGTGAAGGGGCGGGGAACTATGGCTACACCTTC
CASSEGAGNYGYTF
>TRBV30|.|TRBJ1-2|13|once
TGTGCCTCACTGACAGGTTCGACGTCAGGCTACACCTTC
CASLTGSTSGYTF
>TRBV15|.|TRBJ1-4|15|.
TGTGCCACCACCCGGCCCCAGGGTGGAAATGAAAAACTGTTTTTT
CATTRPQGGNEKLFF
>TRBV5-5|.|TRBJ1-4|14|few
TGTGCCAGCAGCTCCCTCCTTCCGAATGAAAAACTGTTTTTT
CASSSLLPNEKLFF
>TRBV7-6|.|TRBJ2-1|16|.
TGTGCCAGCAGCTTAGCAGGACTACACTCCTACAATGAGCAGTTCTTC
CASSLAGLHSYNEQFF
>TRBV29-1|.|TRBJ2-5|15|.
TGCAGCGTTGAAAAGCCGGAGGGACCCCGGGAGACCCAGTACTTC
CSVEKPEGPRETQYF
>TRBV19|.|TRBJ1-5|11|.
TGTGCCAGTAGTATCGGGGGGACCCAGCATTTT
CASSIGGTQHF
>TRBV9|TRBD2|TRBJ2-1|17|once
TGTGCCAGCAGCGTAGGGCTAGCGGAAGGACCATACAATGAGCAGTTCTTC
CASSVGLAEGPYNEQFF
>TRBV25-1|.|TRBJ2-2|14|medium-sized
TGTGCCAGCAGTGAATCCAGGGACACCGGGGAGCTGTTTTTT
CASSESRDTGELFF
>TRBV9|TRBD1|TRBJ2-7|17|.
TGTGCCAGCAGCCCACGCCCGGGGGGACAGGGGATGTACGAGCAGTACTTC
CASSPRPGGQGMYEQYF
>TRBV5-6|TRBD1|TRBJ1-2|15|.
TGTGCCAGCAGCTCGGAGGGGGCAAGTCGATATGGCTACACCTTC
CASSSEGASRYGYTF
>TRBV27|TRBD2|TRBJ2-1|16|.
TGTGCCAGCAGTATTCAGCGGGAGGGCTCCTACAATGAGCAGTTCTTC
CASSIQREGSYNEQFF
>TRBV5-4|TRBD1|TRBJ2-7|13|.
TGTGCCAGCAGCCTAACAGGGGTTTACGAGCAGTACTTC
CASSLTGVYEQYF
>TRBV9|.|TRBJ2-7|13|.
TGTGCCAGCAGCGTAGCGACAGGCTACGAGCAGTACTTC
CASSVATGYEQYF
>TRBV19|TRBD1|TRBJ1-5|16|once
TGTGCCAGTAGACCATTGGGGACAGCCGCCAATCAGCCCCAGCATTTT
CASRPLGTAANQPQHF
>TRBV27|.|TRBJ2-1|13|.
TGTGCCAGCAGTCCGGGACTTTACAATGAGCAGTTCTTC
CASSPGLYNEQFF
>TRBV10-1|.|TRBJ1-5|13|.
TGCGCCAGCAGTGAAGGCCGAGGTCAGCCCCAGCATTTT
CASSEGRGQPQHF
>TRBV7-9|TRBD2|TRBJ2-1|17|many
TGTGCCAGCAGCCATAGTCTTGGACTAGCGGGAGAAGTTGAGCAGTTCTTC
CASSHSLGLAGEVEQFF
>TRBV7-9|TRBD2|TRBJ2-2|16|.
TGTGCCAGCAGCTTAGGGACTAGCGGGAACACCGGGGAGCTGTTTTTT
CASSLGTSGNTGELFF
>TRBV6-5|.|TRBJ2-3|14|.
TGTGCCAGCAGTTACGCGGGGCGCACAGATACGCAGTATTTT
CASSYAGRTDTQYF
>TRBV27|TRBD2|TRBJ2-1|17|.
TGTGCCAGCAGTTTATCCCCCCCGGCTAGCGGATACAATGAGCAGTTCTTC
CASSLSPPASGYNEQFF
>TRBV7-2|TRBD1|TRBJ1-5|16|.
TGTGCCAGCAGCTCGCGACAGGGGGCATGGAATCAGCCCCAGCATTTT
CASSSRQGAWNQPQHF
>TRBV10-3|TRBD1|TRBJ2-7|14|.
TGTGCCATCAGTGAGCCGGACAGGGCAGCCGAGCAGTACTTC
CAISEPDRAAEQYF
>TRBV15|.|TRBJ2-5|14|few
TGTGCCACCAGCAGGCCCGACAGTACCGAGACCCAGTACTTC
CATSRPDSTETQYF
>TRBV27|TRBD2|TRBJ2-7|17|.
TGTGCCAGCAGTTTAAACCCTACGGGACTAGCAGGTTACGAGCAGTACTTC
CASSLNPTGLAGYEQYF
>TRBV19|TRBD2|TRBJ2-5|16|few
TGTGCCAGTAGTGAGGGACTAGCGGGAGGAGGCAAGACCCAGTACTTC
CASSEGLAGGGKTQYF
>TRBV27|TRBD2|TRBJ2-7|16|.
TGTGCCAGCAGTAGGACCATCGGGGCGGGAGTTGGCGAGCAGTACTTC
CASSRTIGAGVGEQYF
>TRBV7-9|.|TRBJ2-1|15|.
TGTGCCAGCAGCCCAGAGAGGAGTTCCTACAATGAGCAGTTCTTC
CASSPERSSYNEQFF
>TRBV7-7|.|TRBJ2-2|16|.
TGTGCCAGCAGCTTACTAGCTGGGTCGTGGGGCGGGGAGCTGTTTTTT
CASSLLAGSWGGELFF
>TRBV25-1|TRBD1|TRBJ2-3|15|.
TGTGCCAGCAGTGAGACAGGGTTTTACACAGATACGCAGTATTTT
CASSETGFYTDTQYF
>TRBV6-1|.|TRBJ2-7|13|.
TGTGCCAGCAGTGGACAGTTACAAGGCGAGCAGTACTTC
CASSGQLQGEQYF
>TRBV5-6|.|TRBJ2-7|13|.
TGTGCCAGCAGCTTGACAGCGGGCTACGAGCAGTACTTC
CASSLTAGYEQYF